The 29 T cell receptor beta chains below were found in one sample sequenced in a study of early T cells in non-severe SARS-CoV-2 infection. In TCRdb, the 5' RACE reads were re-called with MiXCR into one record per CDR3 protein. The sample has about 110,000 distinct CDR3 sequences, 10% to 15% seen once. The sample in question was whole blood, obtained at baseline. The receptors here all came from an adult who was a healthcare worker with PCR-confirmed SARS-CoV-2 infection or an uninfected control (not recorded which).

This clonotype was seen repeatedly, ten times or more. The chain recombines TRBV29-1 with TRBJ1-3; D perhaps matches TRBD1 (5 bases). CDR1 is SQVTM, CDR2 ANQGSEA, per germline. This CDR3 comprises 14 residues. Trimming took off 4 bases at V and 4 bases at J, with 14 bases between the two ends. This CDR3 reads CSVGGGYDGNTIYF. The DNA of the CDR3 is TGCAGCGTTGGTGGGGGGTATGACGGAAACACCATATATTTT. Full variable domain (missing parts from reference TRBV29-1 and TRBJ1-3): SAVISQKPSRDICQRGTSLTIQCQVDSQVTMMFWYRQQPGQSLTLIATANQGSEATYESGFVIDKFPISRPNLTFSTLTVSNMSPEDSSIYLCSVGGGYDGNTIYFGEGSWLTVV.

This chain links TRBV12-3 or TRBV12-4 with TRBJ1-1; possible D gene TRBD1, 6 bases. The CDR3 totals 14 residues. Trimming pared 3 bases from V and 3 bases from J, leaving 11 bases between. CDR3 DNA sequence: TGTGCCAGCAGTTTGGGGGCGGAGGACACTGAAGCTTTCTTT. Its translation is CASSLGAEDTEAFF.

At least ten counts were recorded for this clonotype. This chain joins TRBV7-3 and TRBJ2-2, with D possibly being TRBD1 or TRBD2 (5 bases each). V gave up 5 bases and J gave up 6 bases, with 19 bases separating them. CDR3 length: 16 residues. The germline CDR1 and CDR2 sequences are SGHTA and FQGTGA. The CDR3 region is CASSVQPRESAGELFF. The CDR3, as DNA: TGTGCCAGCAGCGTCCAACCCAGGGAGTCCGCCGGGGAGCTGTTTTTT.

This clonotype was seen only a few times. The chain combines TRBV9 with TRBJ2-3; 11 bases are a match to TRBD2. V lost 0 bases to trimming and J lost 4 bases; unmatched junction nucleotides: 4. The CDR3 covers 16 residues. The germline V gene encodes CDR1 SGDLS and CDR2 YYNGEE. The CDR3 nucleotides are TGTGCCAGCAGCGTAGCTACACTAGCGGGAGCAGATACGCAGTATTTT. As protein: CASSVATLAGADTQYF.

V usage is TRBV28 and J usage is TRBJ1-2, with D possibly matching TRBD1 (5 bases). Trimming left V 1 base short and J 5 bases short, with 23 bases between. Germline CDR1 MDHEN, CDR2 SYDVKM. The CDR3 sequence is 18 residues long. The CDR3 DNA is TGTGCCAGCAGTTTATATCCCCCACCCCCCGGGACCGCGTATGGCTACACCTTC. Encoded protein: CASSLYPPPPGTAYGYTF.

The V gene is TRBV5-6, the J gene TRBJ2-7, with 8 nucleotides matching TRBD1. There are 14 residues in the CDR3. CDR1 SGHDT and CDR2 YYEEEE come from the germline V gene. V trimming: 4 bases; J trimming: 2 bases; junction bases outside the gene matches: 5. CDR3 nucleotides: TGTGCCAGCAGCCAGACAGGGGTGCCCTACGAGCAGTACTTC. Translated, it gives CASSQTGVPYEQYF.

This chain joins TRBV11-2 and TRBJ2-7, with 12 bases lining up with TRBD2. The CDR3 is made up of 19 amino acids. Looked up from germline, CDR1 is SGHAT and CDR2 is FQNNGV. With V trimmed by 3 bases and J by 0 bases, 12 bases remained unmatched. The CDR3 nucleotides are TGTGCCAGCAGCTTCAAATCGGGACTAGCGGGCCCCAGCTCCTACGAGCAGTACTTC. Translating it yields CASSFKSGLAGPSSYEQYF.

This chain uses TRBV7-9 with TRBJ2-7; D may match TRBD1 or TRBD2 (6 bases each). The CDR3 runs to 13 residues. From germline, CDR1 is SEHNR and CDR2 FQNEAQ (reference sequence). Trimming took 3 bases from V and 5 from J, leaving 11 bases between them. The CDR3 loop is CASSFRGVNEQYF. DNA for the CDR3: TGTGCCAGCAGCTTTAGGGGGGTAAACGAGCAGTACTTC.

The J gene is TRBJ1-3, the V gene TRBV1. TRBV1 is flagged as a pseudogene. The CDR3 covers 16 residues. The CDR3 is CTSSHATESSGNTIYF. The CDR3 DNA follows: TGCACCAGCAGCCACGCTACAGAGAGCTCTGGAAACACCATATATTTT.

The rearrangement uses TRBV18 and TRBJ1-5; unclear D gene. Trimming cost V 3 bases and J 1 base, with 16 bases left between them. CDR1 KGHSH and CDR2 LQKENI come from the germline V gene. The CDR3 runs to 17 residues. CDR3 residues: CASSPVRVGSSNQPQHF. DNA for the CDR3: TGTGCCAGCTCACCGGTAAGGGTGGGTAGCAGCAATCAGCCCCAGCATTTT.

The chain has TRBV6-5 and TRBJ2-1, with D perhaps TRBD1 or TRBD2 (5 bases each). Germline loops: CDR1 MNHEY, CDR2 SVGAGI. V shed 1 base and J shed 0 bases, with 10 bases lying between them. The CDR3 contains 16 residues. The CDR3, as DNA: TGTGCCAGCAGTTACTGCGGGCAGGGCTCCTACAATGAGCAGTTCTTC. Translation: CASSYCGQGSYNEQFF.

This clonotype came up many times. The CDR3 DNA reads as TGTGCCTGGAGTGTCAGCGCCTACAATGAGCAGTTCTTC. It is translated as CAWSVSAYNEQFF. The chain links TRBV30 to TRBJ2-1; D gene unclear. V was pared by 0 bases and J by 2 bases, with 5 bases between. Per the germline V gene, CDR1 is GTSNPN and CDR2 is SVGIG (reference sequence). The CDR3 runs 13 residues.

This clonotype was counted many times. The V gene is TRBV20-1, the J gene TRBJ2-3; 8 nucleotides agree with TRBD2. Germline assignment: CDR1 DFQATT and CDR2 SNEGSKA (reference sequence). This CDR3 has 13 amino acids. Trimming at V came to 3 bases and at J to 1 base, leaving 0 bases not matched to a gene. The CDR3 region has the DNA TGCAGTGCTAGCGGGGGGGGCACAGATACGCAGTATTTT. This translates into CSASGGGTDTQYF.

This sequence joins TRBV29-1 and TRBJ1-3; D gene unclear. V was trimmed by 6 bases and J by 2 bases, leaving 26 bases between them. Germline CDR1 and CDR2: SQVTM and ANQGSEA. The length of the CDR3 is 18 residues. The CDR3 DNA is TGCAGCGTCCTCCCTGGAAGTCCGTCGGGAAACGCTGGAAACACCATATATTTT. Protein: CSVLPGSPSGNAGNTIYF.

This chain uses TRBV29-1 with TRBJ2-3; TRBD2 is a possible D gene (6 bases). V lost 0 bases and J lost 0, with 16 bases in between. Germline CDR1 and CDR2: SQVTM and ANQGSEA. CDR3 length: 17 residues. This CDR3 reads CSVEEIRGGTSTDTQYF. Here the CDR3 DNA reads TGCAGCGTTGAAGAGATTCGGGGCGGGACTAGCACAGATACGCAGTATTTT.

This clonotype occurred many times. This chain uses TRBV13 with TRBJ2-1; TRBD1 aligns across 7 bases. The CDR3 runs to 13 residues. Germline lookup yields CDR1 PRHDT and CDR2 FYEKMQ (reference sequence). V shed 9 bases and J 4 bases; nucleotides not matched to a gene: 6. CDR3 sequence reads: CASNRQGYNEQFF. In DNA, the CDR3 is TGTGCCAGTAACCGACAGGGATACAATGAGCAGTTCTTC.

This chain uses TRBV20-1 with TRBJ2-7, with TRBD2 matching 10 bases. V lost 3 bases and J lost 3; bases outside the gene matches: 8. The CDR3 is 15 residues long. Germline-derived CDR1 and CDR2 are DFQATT and SNEGSKA (reference sequence). CDR3 region: CSARELAGADYEQYF. The CDR3 DNA follows: TGCAGTGCTAGGGAGCTAGCGGGGGCGGACTACGAGCAGTACTTC.

This clonotype occurred a few times. V gene TRBV20-1 combines with J gene TRBJ2-1; possibly TRBD2 for D (6 bases). In germline, CDR1 is DFQATT, CDR2 SNEGSKA (reference sequence). The V and J ends lost 1 base and 1 base respectively, with 14 bases between them. This CDR3 comprises 16 residues. The CDR3 DNA reads TGCAGTGCTAGAGGCGGGAAAAGTAATTCCTACAATGAGCAGTTCTTC. Its translation: CSARGGKSNSYNEQFF.

The sample holds a few counts of this clonotype. The gene calls are TRBV18 and TRBJ1-1, with D unresolved. Trimming pared 5 bases from V and 0 bases from J, leaving 19 bases between. Germline V gives CDR1 KGHSH, CDR2 LQKENI. CDR3 length equals 17 residues. In nucleotides, the CDR3 is TGTGCCAGCTCAGCTAACATGGGTACGGGAATGAACACTGAAGCTTTCTTT. Its protein is CASSANMGTGMNTEAFF.

To note about this clonotype: Germline and junction disagree at one end, which may indicate a read error. V usage is TRBV30 and J usage is TRBJ1-1; TRBD1 agrees at 8 bases. This CDR3 contains 16 residues. Germline CDR1 and CDR2: GTSNPN and SVGIG (reference sequence). The CDR3 spells CAWSADRVVWNAEAFF. Written as DNA, the CDR3 is TGTGCCTGGAGTGCGGACAGGGTCGTATGGAACGCTGAAGCTTTCTTT.

The chain couples TRBV27 to TRBJ2-3, with 7 bases that match TRBD2. V was clipped by 5 bases and J by 13 bases; unmatched bases: 6. The CDR3 consists of 11 residues. The germline CDR1 and CDR2 sequences are MNHEY and SMNVEV (reference sequence). The CDR3 DNA sequence: TGTGCCAGCAGTACCGGGACTATTGAGTATTTT. Protein product: CASSTGTIEYF.

This clonotype appeared many times. The V and J genes are TRBV6-1 and TRBJ2-1; D remains unclear. Between the trimmed V and J ends, which lost 8 bases and 3 bases, there was a span of 11 bases. The CDR3 is 13 residues long. The germline CDR1 and CDR2 sequences are MNHNS and SASEGT. The CDR3 nucleotides are TGTGCCAGCCGGGCCCTTCACTACAATGAGCAGTTCTTC. It is translated as CASRALHYNEQFF.

This chain joins TRBV5-5 and TRBJ2-3, with 13 bases fitting TRBD2. The CDR3 is 14 residues long. With V trimmed by 7 bases and J by 6 bases, 5 bases remained unmatched. Per germline, CDR1 SGHKS and CDR2 YYEKEE (reference sequence). This CDR3 reads CASLGLAGVDTQYF. In nucleotides, the CDR3 is TGTGCCAGCCTCGGACTAGCGGGAGTTGATACGCAGTATTTT.

The chain couples TRBV5-4 to TRBJ2-3; D not certain. V was cut by 0 bases and J by 2 bases, with 4 bases left in between. The germline V gene has CDR1 SGHNT and CDR2 YYREEE (reference sequence). The CDR3 has 13 amino acids. The CDR3 loop reads CASSLEPTDTQYF. The CDR3 nucleotides read TGTGCCAGCAGCTTGGAGCCCACAGATACGCAGTATTTT.

The chain combines TRBV11-3 with TRBJ1-6; D gene ambiguous. CDR1 is SGHNT, CDR2 YENEEA, per germline. Deletions cut 2 bases from V and 0 bases from J, with 11 bases between. This CDR3 is 17 amino acids long. This CDR3 reads CASSLNGPSSYNSPLHF. The CDR3, as DNA: TGTGCCAGCAGCTTAAACGGACCGAGCTCCTATAATTCACCCCTCCACTTT.

The gene calls are TRBV28 and TRBJ2-3, with D perhaps matching TRBD1 or TRBD2 (5 bases each). Trimming pared 5 bases from V and 6 bases from J, leaving 21 bases between. The CDR3 sequence is 16 residues long. The germline V gene encodes CDR1 MDHEN and CDR2 SYDVKM. The DNA for the CDR3 is TGTGCCAGCAGTCGCCCGGGACGTTACCGGATGGATACGCAGTATTTT. Translated, it gives CASSRPGRYRMDTQYF.

The table lists this clonotype with many counts. The chain is built from TRBV6-5 and TRBJ2-1; 11 nucleotides line up with TRBD2. V gave up 5 bases and J gave up 3 bases; unmatched junction bases: 3. Germline lookup yields CDR1 MNHEY and CDR2 SVGAGI. The length of the CDR3 is 15 residues. CDR3 nucleotide sequence: TGTGCCAGCAGTCCGACTAGCGGGGACTACAATGAGCAGTTCTTC. This translates into CASSPTSGDYNEQFF.

The rearrangement uses TRBV28 and TRBJ2-2, with D possibly called TRBD1 or TRBD2 (6 bases each). Trimming shortened V by 7 bases and J by 4 bases, and 16 bases separated the two germline ends. This CDR3 spans 15 amino acids. Germline V gene data show CDR1 as MDHEN and CDR2 as SYDVKM. This chain's CDR3 is CASISGGRITGELFF. The DNA for the CDR3 is TGTGCCAGCATATCTGGGGGGCGCATCACCGGGGAGCTGTTTTTT.

The chain is built from TRBV7-9 and TRBJ1-3; D not resolved. CDR3 length equals 15 residues. The V end lost 4 bases, the J end lost 5 bases, and 15 bases lay between the germline ends. Germline lookup yields CDR1 SEHNR and CDR2 FQNEAQ (reference sequence). The CDR3 region has the DNA TGTGCCAGCAGCTATACCGGCAGCTCGCGAAACACCATATATTTT. It encodes CASSYTGSSRNTIYF. Using reference TRBV7-9 and TRBJ1-3 for the parts outside the CDR3, the full variable domain is DTGVSQNPRHKITKRGQNVTFRCDPISEHNRLYWYRQTLGQGPEFLTYFQNEAQLEKSRLLSDRFSAERPKGSFSTLEIQRTEQGDSAMYLCASSYTGSSRNTIYFGEGSWLTVV.